Detailed here is one T cell receptor (beta chain). Antigen unknown. A multiplex PCR was run with 60 Vbeta primers and 13 Jbeta primers. The assay was immunoSEQ multiplex PCR, and TCRdb's table has in-frame clones only and misses some. The sample includes fewer than 200,000 clones, 80% of them seen just once. This cohort consisted of healthy bone marrow donors. The length of the CDR3 is 15 residues. CDR1 LNHDA and CDR2 SQIVND come from the germline V gene (reference sequence). Trimming took 7 bases from V and 4 from J, leaving 17 bases between them. This entry comes from a study of cytomegalovirus exposure and HLA in healthy donors. Study-wide points: The authors reported that TCR beta sequences could predict HLA-A and HLA-B alleles. These predictions were accurate for most subjects in the first cohort. Across donors, sequencing depth was assumed by presence/absence analyses to be roughly uniform. A later analysis found common viral pathogens apparently linked to several of the most significant clusters.

The sample consisted of PBMCs. This TCR was recovered from a man aged 30 to 45 in good health and CMV-seronegative. V and J are TRBV19 and TRBJ1-5; D might be TRBD1 (5 bases). The DNA for the CDR3 is TGTGCCAGTAACCCCGGTGGGGACTTGAATCAGCCCCAGCATTTT. Protein sequence: CASNPGGDLNQPQHF.